The count of the clone carrying this TCR beta chain is one. This CDR3 is 14 amino acids long. The V and J ends lost 3 bases and 0 bases respectively, with 9 bases between them. Germline CDR1 is LNHDA and CDR2 is SQIVND (reference sequence). The data were obtained in a study of blood T cell repertoires in COVID-19. Only in-frame clones appear in the TCRdb table, and some are missing; sequencing was by immunoSEQ multiplex PCR. The sample holds tens of thousands of clones; 86% are singletons and the top ten take about 14%. The clonotype was recovered from a human donor in a cohort sampled during active COVID-19. The specimen sequenced was peripheral blood. The chain joins TRBV19 to TRBJ2-7; D perhaps matches TRBD1 (5 bases). CDR3 amino acids: CASSIQGSSYEQYF. The CDR3 coding sequence is TGTGCCAGTAGTATTCAGGGCAGCTCCTACGAGCAGTACTTC. The entire variable domain, with the rest obtained from reference TRBV19 and TRBJ2-7, is as follows: DGGITQSPKYLFRKEGQNVTLSCEQNLNHDAMYWYRQDPGQGLRLIYYSQIVNDFQKGDIAEGYSVSREKKESFPLTVTSAQKNPTAFYLCASSIQGSSYEQYFGPGTRLTVT.